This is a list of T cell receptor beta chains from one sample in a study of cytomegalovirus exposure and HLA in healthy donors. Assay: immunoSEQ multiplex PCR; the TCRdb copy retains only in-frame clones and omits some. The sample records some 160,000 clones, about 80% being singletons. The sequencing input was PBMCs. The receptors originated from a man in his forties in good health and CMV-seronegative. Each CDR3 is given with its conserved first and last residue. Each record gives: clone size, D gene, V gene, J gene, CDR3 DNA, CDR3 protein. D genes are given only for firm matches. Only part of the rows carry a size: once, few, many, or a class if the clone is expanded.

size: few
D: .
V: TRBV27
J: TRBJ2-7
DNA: TGTGCCAGCAGTTTAAGCTCAGGAGGCTACGAGCAGTACTTC
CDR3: CASSLSSGGYEQYF

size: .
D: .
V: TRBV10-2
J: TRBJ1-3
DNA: TGCGCCAGCAGCTCCTCCTCTGGAAACACCATATATTTT
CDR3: CASSSSSGNTIYF

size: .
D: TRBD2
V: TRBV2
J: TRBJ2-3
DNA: TGTGCCAGCAACTTGAGCGGGAGGGGCACAGATACGCAGTATTTT
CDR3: CASNLSGRGTDTQYF

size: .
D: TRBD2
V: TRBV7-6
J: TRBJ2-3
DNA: TGTGCCAGCAGCTTAGCGGGGACTAGCGGGGTAGATACGCAGTATTTT
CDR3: CASSLAGTSGVDTQYF

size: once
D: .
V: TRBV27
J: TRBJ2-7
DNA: TGTGCCAGCAGTTTCCGGAGGACCCAGTACGAGCAGTACTTC
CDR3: CASSFRRTQYEQYF

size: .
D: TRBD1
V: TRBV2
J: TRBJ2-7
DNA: TGTGCCAGCAGTGCCTCCGGACAGGGGCGAAACTACGAGCAGTACTTC
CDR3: CASSASGQGRNYEQYF

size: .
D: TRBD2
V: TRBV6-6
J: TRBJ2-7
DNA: TGTGCCAGCACCCCGGGAACTAGCGGCTACGAGCAGTACTTC
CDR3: CASTPGTSGYEQYF

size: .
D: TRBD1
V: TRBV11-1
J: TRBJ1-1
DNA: TGTACCAGCAGCTTACCACAGGGGGCTTGGACTGAAGCTTTCTTT
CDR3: CTSSLPQGAWTEAFF

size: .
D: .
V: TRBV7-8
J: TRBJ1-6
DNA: TGTGCCAGCAGCGAGAACTGGGAGGGGGATGATTCACCCCTCCACTTT
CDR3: CASSENWEGDDSPLHF

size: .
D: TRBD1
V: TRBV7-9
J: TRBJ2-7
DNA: TGTGCCAGCAGCTTAGCGGGACAGGGGGCTGGGGAGCAGTACTTC
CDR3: CASSLAGQGAGEQYF

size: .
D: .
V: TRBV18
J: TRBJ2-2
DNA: TGTGCCAGCTCAGGGGGATTAGGGACATCTGCGAACACCGGGGAGCTGTTTTTT
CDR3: CASSGGLGTSANTGELFF

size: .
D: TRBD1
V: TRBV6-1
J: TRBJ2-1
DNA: TGTGCCAGCAGGTGGGGGACAGGGGTTGATGAGCAGTTCTTC
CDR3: CASRWGTGVDEQFF

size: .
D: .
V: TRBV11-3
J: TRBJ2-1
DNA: TGTGCCAGCAGCCTAGGGCCCTACAGGGCCGGGGATGAGCAGTTCTTC
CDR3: CASSLGPYRAGDEQFF

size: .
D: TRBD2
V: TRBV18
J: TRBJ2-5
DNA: TGTGCCAGCTCACCAGGGACTAGCGTCCAAGAGACCCAGTACTTC
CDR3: CASSPGTSVQETQYF

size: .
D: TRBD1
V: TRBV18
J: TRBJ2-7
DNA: TGTGCCAGCTCAACAGGGGACTCCTACGAGCAGTACTTC
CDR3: CASSTGDSYEQYF

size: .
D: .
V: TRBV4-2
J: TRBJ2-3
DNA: TGTGCCAGCAGCCAAGATTCGTCTAGCGCTTCCACAGATACGCAGTATTTT
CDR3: CASSQDSSSASTDTQYF

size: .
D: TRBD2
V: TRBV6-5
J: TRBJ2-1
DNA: TGTGCCAGCAGGGGACTAGCGGAGGGCACATATGAGCAGTTCTTC
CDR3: CASRGLAEGTYEQFF

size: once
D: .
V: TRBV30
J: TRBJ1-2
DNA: TGTGCCTGGAGACAGGAGCACCGTGAGAACTTC
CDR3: CAWRQEHRENF

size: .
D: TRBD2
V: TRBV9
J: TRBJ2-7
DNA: TGTGCCAGCAGCGTAGGACTAGCGGGATCAGACGAGCAGTACTTC
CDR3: CASSVGLAGSDEQYF

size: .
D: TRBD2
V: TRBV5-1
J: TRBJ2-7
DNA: TGCGCCAGCAGCGTCGGGACTAGCGGGAGTTCCTACGAGCAGTACTTC
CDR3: CASSVGTSGSSYEQYF

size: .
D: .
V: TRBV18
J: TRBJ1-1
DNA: TGTGCCAGCTCGGCCGTGGAAGGGGAAACTGAAGCTTTCTTT
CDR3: CASSAVEGETEAFF

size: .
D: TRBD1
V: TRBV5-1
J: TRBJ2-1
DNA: TGCGCCAGCAGCCCTTCCCCGATGGGACAGGGCTACAATGAGCAGTTCTTC
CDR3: CASSPSPMGQGYNEQFF

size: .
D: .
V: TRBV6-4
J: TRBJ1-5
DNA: TGTGCCAGCAGTGACTGGGCGGGGAATCAGCCCCAGCATTTT
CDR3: CASSDWAGNQPQHF

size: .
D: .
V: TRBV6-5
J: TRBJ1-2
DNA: TGTGCCAGCAGTTACTCGGACAGTGCTAACTATGGCTACACCTTC
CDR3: CASSYSDSANYGYTF

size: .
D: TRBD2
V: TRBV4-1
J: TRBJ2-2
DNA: TGCGCCAGCAGCCATTCATTAGTACTAGCGGGAGGTAGAACCGGGGAGCTGTTTTTT
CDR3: CASSHSLVLAGGRTGELFF

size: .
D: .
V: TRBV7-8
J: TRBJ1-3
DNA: TGTGCCAGCAGCTTAGAGATCCAGGGATGGGGAAACACCATATATTTT
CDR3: CASSLEIQGWGNTIYF

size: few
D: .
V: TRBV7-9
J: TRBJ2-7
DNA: TGTGCCAGCAGCTTAGGGCAGGTTAGCTCCTACGAGCAGTACTTC
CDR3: CASSLGQVSSYEQYF

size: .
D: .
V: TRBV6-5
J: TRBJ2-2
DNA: TGTGCCAGCAGACCCCCCGGGAGCGGCACCGGGGAGCTGTTTTTT
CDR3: CASRPPGSGTGELFF

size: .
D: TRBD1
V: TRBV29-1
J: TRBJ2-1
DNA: TGCAGCGTCCACACAGGGGGGTCCTACAATGAGCAGTTCTTC
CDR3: CSVHTGGSYNEQFF

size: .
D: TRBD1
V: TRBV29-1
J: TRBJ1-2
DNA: TGCAGCGTTCAGACAGGGTTTGATGGCTACACCTTC
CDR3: CSVQTGFDGYTF

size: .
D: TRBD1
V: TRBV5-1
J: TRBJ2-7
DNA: TGCGCCAGCAGCTGGGGACAGGGGATAGACGAGCAGTACTTC
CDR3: CASSWGQGIDEQYF

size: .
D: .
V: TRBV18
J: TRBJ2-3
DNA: TGTGCCAGCTCACCACCTGGTCTCACCGGGAGACAGTATTTT
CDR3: CASSPPGLTGRQYF

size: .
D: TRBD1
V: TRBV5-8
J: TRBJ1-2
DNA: TGTGCCAGCAGCTCGACAGGGGTTTCGCTCTATGGCTACACCTTC
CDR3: CASSSTGVSLYGYTF

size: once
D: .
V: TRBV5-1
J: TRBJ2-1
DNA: TGCGCCAGCAGCCCCGGTCGCACCTCCTACAATGAGCAGTTCTTC
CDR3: CASSPGRTSYNEQFF

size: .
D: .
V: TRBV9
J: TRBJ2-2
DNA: TGTGCCAGCAGCTCCCCGACAGGCACCGGGGAGCTGTTTTTT
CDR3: CASSSPTGTGELFF

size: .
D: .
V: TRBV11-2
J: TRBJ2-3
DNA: TGTGCCAGCAGCTTATCTACCACCTCCGCCGGGTCCCGCACAGATACGCAGTATTTT
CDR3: CASSLSTTSAGSRTDTQYF

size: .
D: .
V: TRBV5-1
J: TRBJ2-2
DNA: TGCGCCAGCAGCTTGGCCGGACCCGGGGTTCGGGAGCTGTTTTTT
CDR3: CASSLAGPGVRELFF

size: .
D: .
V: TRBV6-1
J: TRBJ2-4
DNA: TGTGCCAGCAGGTCAACAGGCCTAGCCAAAAACATTCAGTACTTC
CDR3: CASRSTGLAKNIQYF

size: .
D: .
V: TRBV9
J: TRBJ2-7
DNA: TGTGCCAGCAGCGTAGACGACACGTACGAGCAGTACTTC
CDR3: CASSVDDTYEQYF

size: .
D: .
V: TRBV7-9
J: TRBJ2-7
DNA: TGTGCCAGCAGCTTATTCCCTACCTACGAGCAGTACTTC
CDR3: CASSLFPTYEQYF